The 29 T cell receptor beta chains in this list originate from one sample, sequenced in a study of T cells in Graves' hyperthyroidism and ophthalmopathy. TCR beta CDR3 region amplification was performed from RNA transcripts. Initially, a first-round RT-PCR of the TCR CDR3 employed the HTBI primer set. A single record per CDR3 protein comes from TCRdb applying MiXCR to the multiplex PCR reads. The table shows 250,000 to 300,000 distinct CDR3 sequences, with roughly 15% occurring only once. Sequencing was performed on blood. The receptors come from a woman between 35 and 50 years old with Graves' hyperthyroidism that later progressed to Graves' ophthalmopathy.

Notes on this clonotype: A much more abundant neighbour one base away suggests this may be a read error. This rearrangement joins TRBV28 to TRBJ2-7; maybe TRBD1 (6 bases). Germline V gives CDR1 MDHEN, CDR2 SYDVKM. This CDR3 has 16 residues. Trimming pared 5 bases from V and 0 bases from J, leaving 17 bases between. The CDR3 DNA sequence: TGTGCCAGCAGTCGCCCGCAGGGACAAATCTCCTACGAGCAGTACTTC. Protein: CASSRPQGQISYEQYF. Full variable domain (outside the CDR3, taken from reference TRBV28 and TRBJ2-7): DVKVTQSSRYLVKRTGEKVFLECVQDMDHENMFWYRQDPGLGLRLIYFSYDVKMKEKGDIPEGYSVSREKKERFSLILESASTNQTSMYLCASSRPQGQISYEQYFGPGTRLTVT.

CDR3 coding DNA: TGCGCCAGCAGAATTACTAGCGGGCCCTCTGGTGAGCAGTACTTC. Protein: CASRITSGPSGEQYF. V is TRBV5-1 and J is TRBJ2-7; 9 bases are a match to TRBD2. V lost 5 bases and J lost 7; bases outside the gene matches: 13. CDR1 and CDR2 (germline): SGHRS, YFSETQ. The CDR3 has 15 residues.

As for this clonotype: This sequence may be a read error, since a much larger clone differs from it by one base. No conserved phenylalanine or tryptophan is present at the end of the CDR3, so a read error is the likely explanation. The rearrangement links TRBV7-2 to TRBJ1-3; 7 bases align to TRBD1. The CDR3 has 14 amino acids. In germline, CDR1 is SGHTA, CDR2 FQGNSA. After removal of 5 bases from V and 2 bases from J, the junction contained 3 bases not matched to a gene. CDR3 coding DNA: TGTGCCAGCAGCCGCAGGGGGACTGGAAACACCATATATGTT. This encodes CASSRRGTGNTIYV.

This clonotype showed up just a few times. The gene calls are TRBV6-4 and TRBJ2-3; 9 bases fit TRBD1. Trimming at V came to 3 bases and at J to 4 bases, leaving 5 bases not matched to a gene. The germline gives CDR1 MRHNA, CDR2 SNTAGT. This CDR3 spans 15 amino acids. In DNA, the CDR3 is TGTGCCAGCAGTGAGCGGACAGGGGAGGCAGATACGCAGTATTTT. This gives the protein CASSERTGEADTQYF.

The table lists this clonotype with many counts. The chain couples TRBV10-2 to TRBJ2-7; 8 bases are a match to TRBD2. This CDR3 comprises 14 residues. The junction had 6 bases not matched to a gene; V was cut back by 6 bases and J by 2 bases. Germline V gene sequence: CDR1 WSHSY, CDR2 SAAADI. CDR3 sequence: CASRSGSTTYEQYF. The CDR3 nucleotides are TGCGCCAGCAGAAGCGGGAGCACGACCTACGAGCAGTACTTC.

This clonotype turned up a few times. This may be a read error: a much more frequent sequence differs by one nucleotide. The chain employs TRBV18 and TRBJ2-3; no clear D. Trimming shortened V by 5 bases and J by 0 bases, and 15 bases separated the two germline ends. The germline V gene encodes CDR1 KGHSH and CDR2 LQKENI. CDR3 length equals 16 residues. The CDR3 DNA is TGTGCCAGCTCATCACGGAGTCCAATTAGCACAGATACGCAGTATTTT. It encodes CASSSRSPISTDTQYF.

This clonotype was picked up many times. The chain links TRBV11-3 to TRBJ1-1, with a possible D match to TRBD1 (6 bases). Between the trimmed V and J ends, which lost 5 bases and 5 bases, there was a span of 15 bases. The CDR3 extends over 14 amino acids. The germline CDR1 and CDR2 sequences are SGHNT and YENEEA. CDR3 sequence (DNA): TGTGCCAGCAGCCTAAGGGGGGAGTTTACTGAAGCTTTCTTT. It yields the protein CASSLRGEFTEAFF.

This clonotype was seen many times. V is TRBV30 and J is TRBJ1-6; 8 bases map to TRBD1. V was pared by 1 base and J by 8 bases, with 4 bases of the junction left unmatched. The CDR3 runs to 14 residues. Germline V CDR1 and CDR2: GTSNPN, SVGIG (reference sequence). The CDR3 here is CAWSASDRDSPLHF. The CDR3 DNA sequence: TGTGCCTGGAGTGCCTCGGACAGGGATTCACCCCTCCACTTT.

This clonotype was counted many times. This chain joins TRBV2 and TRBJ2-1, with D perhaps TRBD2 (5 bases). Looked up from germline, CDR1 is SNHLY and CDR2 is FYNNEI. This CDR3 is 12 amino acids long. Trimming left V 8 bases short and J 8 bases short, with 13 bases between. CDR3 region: CASGRARDEQFF. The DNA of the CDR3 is TGTGCCAGCGGAAGGGCGAGGGATGAGCAGTTCTTC.

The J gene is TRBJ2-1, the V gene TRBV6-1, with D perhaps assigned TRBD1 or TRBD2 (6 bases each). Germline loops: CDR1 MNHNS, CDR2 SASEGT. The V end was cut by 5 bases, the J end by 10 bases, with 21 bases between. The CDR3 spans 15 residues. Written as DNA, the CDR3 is TGTGCCAGCAGTCGTCCTCCCCTGGGGGGCTGGGAGCAGTTCTTC. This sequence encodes CASSRPPLGGWEQFF.

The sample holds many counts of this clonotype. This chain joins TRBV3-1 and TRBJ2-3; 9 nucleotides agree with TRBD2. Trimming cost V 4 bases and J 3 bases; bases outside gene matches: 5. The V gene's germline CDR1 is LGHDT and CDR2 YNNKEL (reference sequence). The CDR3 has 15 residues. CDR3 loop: CASSPTTSGTDTQYF. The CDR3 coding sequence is TGTGCCAGCAGCCCAACCACTAGCGGGACAGATACGCAGTATTTT.

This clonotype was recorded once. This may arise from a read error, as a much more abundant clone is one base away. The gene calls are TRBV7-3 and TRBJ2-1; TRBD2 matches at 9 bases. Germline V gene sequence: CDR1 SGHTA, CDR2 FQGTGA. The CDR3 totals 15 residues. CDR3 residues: CASSLLAGTYNEQLF. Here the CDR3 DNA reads TGTGCCAGCAGCTTACTAGCGGGAACCTACAATGAGCAGCTCTTC. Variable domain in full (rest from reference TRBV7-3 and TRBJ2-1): GAGVSQTPSNKVTEKGKYVELRCDPISGHTALYWYRQSLGQGPEFLIYFQGTGAADDSGLPNDRFFAVRPEGSVSTLKIQRTERGDSAVYLCASSLLAGTYNEQLFGPGTRLTVL.

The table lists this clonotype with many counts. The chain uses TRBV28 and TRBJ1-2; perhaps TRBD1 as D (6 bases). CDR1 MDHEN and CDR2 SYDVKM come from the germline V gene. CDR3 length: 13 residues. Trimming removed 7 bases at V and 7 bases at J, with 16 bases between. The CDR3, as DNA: TGTGCCAGCACCGAAGGGGGGGGCGGTGGCTACACCTTC. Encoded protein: CASTEGGGGGYTF.

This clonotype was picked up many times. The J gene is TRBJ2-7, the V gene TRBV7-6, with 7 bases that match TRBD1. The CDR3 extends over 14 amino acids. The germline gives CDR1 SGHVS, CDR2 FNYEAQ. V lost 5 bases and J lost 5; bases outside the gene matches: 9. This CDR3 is CASSAMEGGNEQYF. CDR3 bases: TGTGCCAGCAGCGCTATGGAAGGGGGCAACGAGCAGTACTTC. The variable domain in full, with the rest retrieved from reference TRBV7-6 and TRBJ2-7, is GAGVSQSPRYKVTKRGQDVALRCDPISGHVSLYWYRQALGQGPEFLTYFNYEAQQDKSGLPNDRFSAERPEGSISTLTIQRTEQRDSAMYRCASSAMEGGNEQYFGPGTRLTVT.

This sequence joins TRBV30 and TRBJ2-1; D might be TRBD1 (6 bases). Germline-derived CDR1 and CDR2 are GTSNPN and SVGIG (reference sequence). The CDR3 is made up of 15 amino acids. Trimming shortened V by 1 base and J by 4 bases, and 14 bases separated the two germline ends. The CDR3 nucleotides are TGTGCCTGGAGTGGTATTGACAGGTCGTACAATGAGCAGTTCTTC. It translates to CAWSGIDRSYNEQFF.

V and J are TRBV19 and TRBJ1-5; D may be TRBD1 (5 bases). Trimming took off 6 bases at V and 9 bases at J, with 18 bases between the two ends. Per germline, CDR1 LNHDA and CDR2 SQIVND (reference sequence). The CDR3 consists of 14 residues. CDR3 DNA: TGTGCCAGTAGGACCGGGACCTCAGAGGGGCCCCAGCATTTT. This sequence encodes CASRTGTSEGPQHF. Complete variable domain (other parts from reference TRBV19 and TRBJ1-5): DGGITQSPKYLFRKEGQNVTLSCEQNLNHDAMYWYRQDPGQGLRLIYYSQIVNDFQKGDIAEGYSVSREKKESFPLTVTSAQKNPTAFYLCASRTGTSEGPQHFGDGTRLSIL.

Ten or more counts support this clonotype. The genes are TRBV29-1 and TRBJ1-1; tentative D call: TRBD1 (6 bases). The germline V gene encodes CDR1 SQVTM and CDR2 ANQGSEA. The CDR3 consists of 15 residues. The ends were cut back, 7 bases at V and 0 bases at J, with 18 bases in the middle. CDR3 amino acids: CSAKRNRDMNTEAFF. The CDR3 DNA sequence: TGCAGCGCCAAGCGAAACAGGGACATGAACACTGAAGCTTTCTTT.

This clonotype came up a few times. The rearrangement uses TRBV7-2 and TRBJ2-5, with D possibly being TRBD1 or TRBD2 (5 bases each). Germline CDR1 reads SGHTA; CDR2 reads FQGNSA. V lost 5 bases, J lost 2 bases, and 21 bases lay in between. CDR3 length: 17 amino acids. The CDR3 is CASSPVLGDLRQETQYF. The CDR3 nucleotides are TGTGCCAGCAGCCCAGTTTTGGGGGACCTCCGGCAAGAGACCCAGTACTTC.

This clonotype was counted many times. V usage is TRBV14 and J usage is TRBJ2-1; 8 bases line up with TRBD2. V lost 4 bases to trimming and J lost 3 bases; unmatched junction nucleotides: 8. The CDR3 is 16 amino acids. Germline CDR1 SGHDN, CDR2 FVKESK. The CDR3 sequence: CASSPLRAGGYNEQFF. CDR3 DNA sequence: TGTGCCAGCAGCCCCCTGAGGGCGGGGGGCTACAATGAGCAGTTCTTC.

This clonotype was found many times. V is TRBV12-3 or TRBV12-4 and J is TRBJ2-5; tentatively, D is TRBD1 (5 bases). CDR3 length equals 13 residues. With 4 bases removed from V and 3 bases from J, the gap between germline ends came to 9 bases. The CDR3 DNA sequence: TGTGCCAGCAGTTATGACAGTGAAGAGACCCAGTACTTC. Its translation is CASSYDSEETQYF.

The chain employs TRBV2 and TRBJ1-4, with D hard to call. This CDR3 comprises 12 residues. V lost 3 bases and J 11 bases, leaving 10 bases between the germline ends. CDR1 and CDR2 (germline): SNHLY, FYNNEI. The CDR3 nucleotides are TGTGCCAGCAGTGAGGGAGGATTTAAACTGTTTTTT. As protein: CASSEGGFKLFF.

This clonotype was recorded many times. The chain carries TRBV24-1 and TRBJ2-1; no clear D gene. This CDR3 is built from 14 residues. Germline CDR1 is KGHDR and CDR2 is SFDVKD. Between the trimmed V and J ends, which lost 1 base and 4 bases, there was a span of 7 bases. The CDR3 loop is CATSDLGNYNEQFF. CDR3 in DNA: TGTGCCACCAGTGATTTAGGGAATTACAATGAGCAGTTCTTC.

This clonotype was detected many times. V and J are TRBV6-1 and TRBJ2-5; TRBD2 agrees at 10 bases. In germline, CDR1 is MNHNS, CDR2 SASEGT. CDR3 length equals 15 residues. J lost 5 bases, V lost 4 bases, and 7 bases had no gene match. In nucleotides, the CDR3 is TGTGCCAGCAGTGGGCTAGCGGGAGTATGGGAGACCCAGTACTTC. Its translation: CASSGLAGVWETQYF.

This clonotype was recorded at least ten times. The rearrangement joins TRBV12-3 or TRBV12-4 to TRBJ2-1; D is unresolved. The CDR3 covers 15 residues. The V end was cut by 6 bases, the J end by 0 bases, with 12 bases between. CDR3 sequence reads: CASSFGRSSYNEQFF. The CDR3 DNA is TGTGCCAGCAGCTTTGGAAGGAGCTCCTACAATGAGCAGTTCTTC.

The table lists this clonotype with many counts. The CDR3 region has the DNA TGCGCCAGCAGCAGCGGGACAGGGATAGCGGTGAAGGGCGAGCAGTACTTC. The encoded protein is CASSSGTGIAVKGEQYF. This chain joins TRBV5-1 and TRBJ2-7; TRBD1 aligns across 9 bases. CDR3 length: 17 amino acids. V shed 4 bases, J shed 6 bases, and the junction held 17 bases outside the gene matches. Germline-derived CDR1 and CDR2 are SGHRS and YFSETQ.

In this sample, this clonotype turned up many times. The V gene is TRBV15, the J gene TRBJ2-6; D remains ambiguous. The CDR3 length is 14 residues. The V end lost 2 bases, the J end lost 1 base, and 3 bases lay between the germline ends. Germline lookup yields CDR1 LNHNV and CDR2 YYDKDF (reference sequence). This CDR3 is CATSRQSGANVLTF. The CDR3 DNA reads TGTGCCACCAGCAGACAATCTGGGGCCAACGTCCTGACTTTC.

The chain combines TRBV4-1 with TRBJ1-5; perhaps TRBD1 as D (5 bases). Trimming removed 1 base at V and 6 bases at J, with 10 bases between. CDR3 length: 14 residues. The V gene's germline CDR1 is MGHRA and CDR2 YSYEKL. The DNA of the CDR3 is TGCGCCAGCAGCCAAGGGGCGGGACCTCAGCCCCAGCATTTT. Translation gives CASSQGAGPQPQHF.

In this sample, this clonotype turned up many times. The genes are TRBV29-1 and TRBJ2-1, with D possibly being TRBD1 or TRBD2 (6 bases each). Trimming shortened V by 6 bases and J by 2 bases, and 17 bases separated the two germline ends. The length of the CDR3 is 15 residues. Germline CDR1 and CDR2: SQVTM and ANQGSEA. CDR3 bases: TGCAGCGTCCATCTGCCGGGGGCTACCTACAATGAGCAGTTCTTC. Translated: CSVHLPGATYNEQFF.

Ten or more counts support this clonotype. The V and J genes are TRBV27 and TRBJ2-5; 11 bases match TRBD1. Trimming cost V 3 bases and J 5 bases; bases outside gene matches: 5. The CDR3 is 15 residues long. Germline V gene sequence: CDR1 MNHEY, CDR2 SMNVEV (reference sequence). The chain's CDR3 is CASSFWTGGRETQYF. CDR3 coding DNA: TGTGCCAGCAGTTTTTGGACAGGGGGCAGGGAGACCCAGTACTTC.